This record covers a single T cell receptor (beta chain). The specificity of this receptor is unknown. Within one base of it there is no much larger clone, and no base qualities were kept. Relative to germline, V is 5 bases shorter and J is 7 bases shorter, with 24 bases between their ends. Per the germline V gene, MDHEN is the CDR1 and SYDVKM is the CDR2. There are 16 amino acids in the CDR3, from cysteine to phenylalanine inclusive. Kept here is only the CDR3 DNA, which spans 48 bases and is read in frame from base 1. The record originates from a study of cytotoxic CD8 clonotypes in ibrutinib-treated CLL (dated by TCRdb to the early 2020s). Study-wide context: The cohort included around 16 treatment-naive and fewer than 12 relapsed/refractory patients; around 18 were IGHV unmutated. Partial responses were observed in about 24 patients and complete responses in 2; after a median follow-up of around 68 months, remission was maintained in approximately 14 patients and progression was observed in approximately 12. Response samples were taken after a median of 12 months on treatment, ranging from roughly 6 to 36 months. On average, each sample had about 250,000 productive templates and more than 85,000 productive rearrangements. Longitudinal samples were available for about 30% of the roughly 86 trial participants. Cryopreserved peripheral blood mononuclear cells were collected before treatment, at response, and at either disease progression or sustained remission. Patients were still on ibrutinib when every remission and progressive disease sample was collected. Overall study outcomes, separate from this receptor: Baseline clonality was found to be higher than that of age-matched healthy donors and was strongly correlated with circulating CD8+ T-cell counts. Sustained-remission and progressing patients did not have matched sampling times, and lymph node repertoires were not examined. Public clonotypes were rare and either shrank or stayed stable during treatment, and the rise in clonality at ibrutinib response reflected expansion of private clonotypes. Clonality rose at ibrutinib response, remained stable during sustained remission, and dropped back toward baseline at progression.

A MiSeq instrument was used for deep resolution sequencing, which targeted depths ranging from 1 in 1 million up to 1 in 200,000 T cells, with coverage averaging 10x for each clonotype. The immunoSEQ hsTCRB Kit was used to generate TCR beta libraries. Per the original workflow: Data were analyzed with ImmunoSEQ Data Assistant and ImmunoSEQ Analyzer, with V, D and J genes assigned per IMGT definitions. Clonality, which ranges from 0 to 1, was calculated as one minus the normalized Shannon entropy of productive rearrangement frequencies. Only overrepresented clonotypes making up at least 0.05% of each patient's repertoire were included in the public clonotype analysis. Roughly 13 age-matched healthy donor repertoires from immuneACCESS served as clonality controls. Held by TCRdb, this immuneACCESS table contains in-frame sequences only and omits some clones. Under half of the omission traces to an unresolved V gene where checked; the cause of the rest is unknown. V, J and clone size are taken as reported in that table, and D and trimming were inferred from the DNA itself. Here the sample has about 270,000 clones; 76% occur a single time. The ten top clones hold 5.6% of the sample.

The time point label of this sample denotes: progressive disease on ibrutinib. For TCR beta library preparation, roughly 2.1 micrograms of genomic DNA were isolated from cryopreserved PBMCs. Longitudinal blood samples from CLL patients on ibrutinib monotherapy underwent high-throughput TCR beta sequencing. The patients took part in an open-label, single-center phase 2 trial of ibrutinib monotherapy. Sequencing used PBMCs, obtained at disease progression, from a patient treated with ibrutinib. The chain couples TRBV28 to TRBJ2-7; the D gene cannot be resolved beyond TRBD1 or TRBD2, each matching 5 bases. The source is a human donor with chronic lymphocytic leukemia. The bases read TGTGCCAGCAGTCCCCCAGGAGCGGCAGGGCGGCGGGAGCAGTACTTC. This is translated as CASSPPGAAGRREQYF. The CDR3, completed at both ends by the reference TRBV28 and TRBJ2-7 genes, gives the full variable domain DVKVTQSSRYLVKRTGEKVFLECVQDMDHENMFWYRQDPGLGLRLIYFSYDVKMKEKGDIPEGYSVSREKKERFSLILESASTNQTSMYLCASSPPGAAGRREQYFGPGTRLTVT.